This TCR beta chain came from a study of CD8 T cells in ankylosing spondylitis. Notes on the study in general: Ankylosing spondylitis blood appeared to be characterized by a TCR beta motif of several highly homologous variants.

The CDR3 runs to 12 residues. Deletions cut 2 bases from V and 4 bases from J, with 7 bases between. Germline V gene data show CDR1 as DFQATT and CDR2 as SNEGSKA (reference sequence). In TCRdb, the 5' RACE reads were re-called with MiXCR into one record per CDR3 protein. The sample holds over 600,000 distinct CDR3 sequences, around a fifth seen once. This clonotype came up a few times. Its matching antigen is unknown. The TCR sequence derives from a male donor with ankylosing spondylitis. Sequenced: blood, either unsorted or a sorted T cell fraction (not recorded which). The chain joins TRBV20-1 to TRBJ2-3, with D perhaps matching TRBD1 (5 bases). This chain's CDR3 is CSARSGPDTQYF. Here the CDR3 DNA reads TGCAGTGCTAGATCAGGGCCAGATACGCAGTATTTT.